This T cell receptor (beta chain) was captured in a study of blood T cell repertoires in COVID-19. Study-wide background: Material from acute and convalescent COVID-19 was sourced from the United States, Italy and Spain.

This CDR3 spans 16 amino acids. Germline V CDR1 and CDR2: MNHNY, SVGAGI (reference sequence). V shed 0 bases and J 3 bases; nucleotides not matched to a gene: 6. This clone was seen just once. Data came from immunoSEQ multiplex PCR; TCRdb stores just in-frame clones and leaves some out. This sample has roughly 250,000 clones, with approximately 80% found just once. V usage is TRBV6-6 and J usage is TRBJ2-7; 9 nucleotides match TRBD1. The receptor was isolated from a woman aged 40 to 49 with active or convalescent COVID-19. Sequencing was performed on peripheral blood. The CDR3 bases are TGTGCCAGCAGTTACTCCCCACCGGGACAGGGCTACGAGCAGTACGTC. It yields the protein CASSYSPPGQGYEQYV.